The source of this T cell receptor beta chain is a study of blood T cell repertoires in COVID-19. Turning to the study itself: Sites across the United States, Italy and Spain contributed samples from acute and convalescent COVID-19. The cDNA or gDNA used as material had been derived from T cells, B-cell-depleted T cells, or PBMCs.

In the source study's methods: Cell counts per sample came from amplifying reference gene primers. Data came from immunoSEQ multiplex PCR; TCRdb stores just in-frame clones and leaves some out. The DNA gave D and trimming, while V, J and clone size come from that table. The profile covers almost 100,000 clones, with 86% appearing a single time and 10% taken by the ten largest. Germline lookup yields CDR1 SGDLS and CDR2 YYNGEE. The CDR3 runs to 14 residues. The ends lost 4 bases at V and 5 bases at J; junction bases unmatched: 4. Specimen: peripheral blood. The chain has TRBV9 and TRBJ2-5; TRBD1 aligns across 11 bases. This clonotype was obtained from a man in his forties or fifties with acute or convalescent COVID-19. CDR3 sequence: CASSPGTGGETQYF. CDR3 DNA sequence: TGTGCCAGCAGCCCAGGGACAGGGGGGGAGACCCAGTACTTC.